Below are 30 T cell receptor beta chains sequenced from a single sample in a study of blood T cell repertoires in COVID-19 (dated by TCRdb to 2018 to 2020). The library was built by means of the immunoSEQ multiplex PCR assay. Here the immuneACCESS table is served through TCRdb, limited to in-frame sequences with V and J called. Missing clones are a known gap in these copies; in checked studies unresolved V genes cover under half, and the rest lacks a known reason. The sample table contains over 150,000 clones; only one count was recorded for around four fifths of them. The ten largest account for about 6.7% of the sample. Sequencing was performed on peripheral blood. Receptor source: a woman in her forties with COVID-19, enrolled during active disease.

The chain recombines TRBV15 with TRBJ1-2, with TRBD1 identical over 10 bases. The CDR3 length is 15 residues. The V gene end was trimmed by 0 bases and the J gene end by 7 bases; junction bases not matched to a gene: 5. In germline, CDR1 is LNHNV, CDR2 YYDKDF (reference sequence). CDR3 in DNA: TGTGCCACCAGCAGAGATCGACAGGGGGCGGTTGGCTACACCTTC. Residues: CATSRDRQGAVGYTF.

V usage is TRBV28 and J usage is TRBJ1-6; D may be TRBD1 (6 bases). Germline V gene lookup returns CDR1 MDHEN and CDR2 SYDVKM. The V end lost 6 bases, the J end lost 9 bases, and 12 bases lay between the germline ends. The CDR3 has 13 amino acids. In DNA, the CDR3 is TGTGCCAGCAGGCCCCAGGGGTCTTCACCCCTCCACTTT. Translated, it gives CASRPQGSSPLHF. Full variable domain (rest looked up from reference TRBV28 and TRBJ1-6): DVKVTQSSRYLVKRTGEKVFLECVQDMDHENMFWYRQDPGLGLRLIYFSYDVKMKEKGDIPEGYSVSREKKERFSLILESASTNQTSMYLCASRPQGSSPLHFGNGTRLTVT.

The sample holds a few counts of this clone. The V gene is TRBV7-2, the J gene TRBJ2-7; tentatively, D is TRBD1 (6 bases). The germline V and J ends were trimmed by 1 base and 4 bases, with 17 bases remaining between them. This CDR3 region has 16 residues. Germline V gene lookup returns CDR1 SGHTA and CDR2 FQGNSA. CDR3 nucleotides: TGTGCCAGCAGCTTAGGGATTCGAGGACAGATATACGAGCAGTACTTC. It is translated as CASSLGIRGQIYEQYF. Combining the CDR3 with reference TRBV7-2 and TRBJ2-7 gives the whole variable domain GAGVSQSPSNKVTEKGKDVELRCDPISGHTALYWYRQSLGQGLEFLIYFQGNSAPDKSGLPSDRFSAERTGGSVSTLTIQRTQQEDSAVYLCASSLGIRGQIYEQYFGPGTRLTVT.

This clone was counted once. The V call is TRBV3-1 (or the pseudogene TRBV3-2), the J call TRBJ1-4; no reliable D call. The germline CDR1 and CDR2 sequences are LGHDT and YNNKEL (reference sequence). CDR3 length: 17 residues. V lost 6 bases, J lost 6 bases, and 23 bases lay in between. CDR3 nucleotides: TGTGCCAGCAGGAAAACCCAGATCGGGAGATCCGATGAAAAACTGTTTTTT. It yields the protein CASRKTQIGRSDEKLFF.

The chain employs TRBV13 and TRBJ1-2; D is unresolved. Looked up from germline, CDR1 is PRHDT and CDR2 is FYEKMQ (reference sequence). CDR3 length: 15 amino acids. Trimming removed 0 bases from V and 0 bases from J, with 8 bases in between. CDR3 sequence (DNA): TGTGCCAGCAGCTTAGGAACCCGAGCTAACTATGGCTACACCTTC. Its protein is CASSLGTRANYGYTF.

This chain joins TRBV10-2 and TRBJ1-1; D ambiguous. The CDR3 extends over 15 amino acids. Trimming pared 7 bases from V and 0 bases from J, leaving 15 bases between. Germline CDR1 is WSHSY and CDR2 is SAAADI. For the CDR3, the DNA is TGCGCCAGCACAGTATCGATCCCCATGAACACTGAAGCTTTCTTT. Translating it yields CASTVSIPMNTEAFF.

The chain carries TRBV5-1 and TRBJ2-1, with 9 bases aligning to TRBD2. V lost 7 bases to trimming and J lost 2 bases; unmatched junction nucleotides: 10. Looked up from germline, CDR1 is SGHRS and CDR2 is YFSETQ. The CDR3 totals 16 residues. CDR3 nucleotides: TGCGCCAGCCGCAGGGCTAGCGGGAACCCCTACAATGAGCAGTTCTTC. It specifies CASRRASGNPYNEQFF.

The genes are TRBV6-4 and TRBJ1-3, with no clear D. CDR1 is MRHNA and CDR2 is SNTAGT in the germline V gene. Trimming pared 0 bases from V and 5 bases from J, leaving 17 bases between. The CDR3 spans 17 residues. The CDR3 here is CASSDSTGMSTRNTIYF. Written as DNA, the CDR3 is TGTGCCAGCAGTGACTCGACGGGAATGAGCACGCGAAACACCATATATTTT.

V gene TRBV19 combines with J gene TRBJ1-2; TRBD1 matches at 8 bases. Losses at the gene ends were 3 bases for V and 4 bases for J; bases not matched to a gene: 7. This CDR3 is built from 15 residues. Germline CDR1 reads LNHDA; CDR2 reads SQIVND (reference sequence). The DNA for the CDR3 is TGTGCCAGTAGTATTTATCGGCAGGGGGCCTATGGCTACACCTTC. This encodes CASSIYRQGAYGYTF.

The gene calls are TRBV27 and TRBJ2-7; D perhaps matches TRBD1 (5 bases). CDR1 MNHEY and CDR2 SMNVEV come from the germline V gene (reference sequence). The CDR3 totals 18 residues. V lost 2 bases and J 5 bases, leaving 25 bases between the germline ends. The CDR3 DNA is TGTGCCAGCAGTTTACGACGATCGGGCAGGGCTCCCAAGGACGAGCAGTACTTC. As protein: CASSLRRSGRAPKDEQYF.

This clone was recorded only once. The CDR3 here is CASSSAGTVGNTEAFF. CDR3 DNA: TGCGCCAGCAGCTCCGCGGGGACAGTTGGGAACACTGAAGCTTTCTTT. The chain uses TRBV5-1 and TRBJ1-1; 7 bases match TRBD1. Germline loops: CDR1 SGHRS, CDR2 YFSETQ. J gave up 1 base and V 3 bases, and 9 bases lay outside the gene matches. This CDR3 is 16 amino acids long.

The sample holds a few counts of this clone. The J gene is TRBJ2-3, the V gene TRBV6-5, with 9 bases aligning to TRBD2. CDR3 length: 15 amino acids. Germline CDR1 and CDR2: MNHEY and SVGAGI. V lost 2 bases, J lost 3 bases, and 3 bases stayed unmatched. The CDR3 sequence is CASSYRGGVTDTQYF. The CDR3 nucleotides read TGTGCCAGCAGTTACCGCGGGGGGGTGACAGATACGCAGTATTTT.

V and J are TRBV2 and TRBJ2-1; 8 bases map to TRBD1. The length of the CDR3 is 15 residues. After removal of 9 bases from V and 1 base from J, the junction contained 8 bases not matched to a gene. The germline V gene encodes CDR1 SNHLY and CDR2 FYNNEI. This CDR3 reads CASDQGATSYNEQFF. In DNA form, the CDR3 reads TGTGCCAGTGACCAGGGGGCGACGTCCTACAATGAGCAGTTCTTC.

The chain combines TRBV2 with TRBJ1-2; no definite D call. Per germline, CDR1 SNHLY and CDR2 FYNNEI. Trimming left V 4 bases short and J 2 bases short, with 11 bases between. The CDR3 totals 14 residues. The CDR3 loop reads CASSVSGANYGYTF. The CDR3 coding sequence is TGTGCCAGCAGTGTTTCGGGTGCGAACTATGGCTACACCTTC.

The chain carries TRBV3-1 (or the pseudogene TRBV3-2) and TRBJ2-7, with D perhaps TRBD2 (6 bases). The CDR3 has 14 residues. CDR1 is LGHDT, CDR2 YNNKEL, per germline (reference sequence). The V end was cut by 7 bases, the J end by 5 bases, with 18 bases between. Here the CDR3 reads CASTISAGPNEQYF. CDR3 coding DNA: TGTGCCAGCACCATATCAGCGGGCCCCAACGAGCAGTACTTC.

The chain combines TRBV29-1 with TRBJ2-3; perhaps TRBD2 as D (5 bases). The V gene lost 6 bases and the J gene lost 4 bases, with 11 bases spanning the gap. Germline V gene lookup returns CDR1 SQVTM and CDR2 ANQGSEA. This CDR3 has 12 amino acids. The chain's CDR3 is CSVGRGADTQYF. The CDR3 DNA reads TGCAGCGTCGGCCGGGGTGCAGATACGCAGTATTTT.

The DNA of the CDR3 is TGTGCCAGCAGCCACCTCCGGGACAGCTCTGGAAACACCATATATTTT. Protein product: CASSHLRDSSGNTIYF. The V gene is TRBV14, the J gene TRBJ1-3; the match to TRBD1 covers 7 bases. This CDR3 is built from 16 residues. Germline V CDR1 and CDR2: SGHDN, FVKESK. After removal of 3 bases from V and 0 bases from J, the junction contained 5 bases not matched to a gene.

Points on this clone: A read error may produce the germline difference seen at one junction end. The chain combines TRBV4-1 with TRBJ2-2; TRBD2 matches at 9 bases. The CDR3 has 18 amino acids. CDR1 and CDR2 (germline): MGHRA, YSYEKL. CDR3 in amino acids: CARSRPSGGGAGGGELFF. CDR3 bases: TGCGCCCGCAGCCGGCCCTCTGGCGGGGGGGCTGGGGGCGGGGAGCTGTTTTTT.

The rearrangement uses TRBV7-2 and TRBJ2-3; D gene uncertain. CDR3 length: 15 residues. The germline V and J ends were trimmed by 0 bases and 0 bases, with 7 bases remaining between them. The germline V gene encodes CDR1 SGHTA and CDR2 FQGNSA. CDR3 sequence reads: CASSLAPRSTDTQYF. The CDR3 DNA reads as TGTGCCAGCAGCTTAGCCCCGCGGAGCACAGATACGCAGTATTTT.

This clone has only one observation. This chain joins TRBV27 and TRBJ2-3, with a weak D call TRBD2 (7 bases). The V and J ends lost 4 bases and 1 base respectively, with 9 bases between them. CDR3 size: 14 residues. CDR1 MNHEY and CDR2 SMNVEV come from the germline V gene (reference sequence). The CDR3, as DNA: TGTGCCAGCAGTTGGGGGGGCCGCACAGATACGCAGTATTTT. Residues: CASSWGGRTDTQYF.

The CDR3 sequence: CASSEASLWERLYNEQFF. CDR3 DNA: TGTGCCAGCAGTGAAGCTTCTCTCTGGGAGAGGCTCTACAATGAGCAGTTCTTC. The J gene is TRBJ2-1, the V gene TRBV2, with D possibly being TRBD2 (5 bases). The length of the CDR3 is 18 residues. Between the trimmed V and J ends, which lost 0 bases and 3 bases, there was a span of 18 bases. Germline V gives CDR1 SNHLY, CDR2 FYNNEI.

The J gene is TRBJ2-3, the V gene TRBV5-1, with 7 nucleotides matching TRBD1. The V segment lost 4 bases and the J segment 3 bases; nucleotides outside the gene matches: 8. Germline V lookup: CDR1 SGHRS, CDR2 YFSETQ. The CDR3 runs to 15 residues. The CDR3 bases are TGCGCCAGCAGCCACCGGGACAGCGTGACAGATACGCAGTATTTT. As protein: CASSHRDSVTDTQYF.

This sequence joins TRBV5-1 and TRBJ2-7; 8 nucleotides agree with TRBD2. CDR1 is SGHRS and CDR2 is YFSETQ in the germline V gene. The junction had 9 bases not matched to a gene; V was cut back by 0 bases and J by 4 bases. There are 16 residues in the CDR3. CDR3 protein: CASSLAGLAYEYEQYF. The CDR3 coding sequence is TGCGCCAGCAGCTTGGCCGGACTAGCCTACGAGTACGAGCAGTACTTC.

This chain uses TRBV5-1 with TRBJ2-4; 7 nucleotides line up with TRBD1. The CDR3 loop spans 16 amino acids. Germline V gene lookup returns CDR1 SGHRS and CDR2 YFSETQ. With 0 bases clipped from V and 3 bases from J, the junction kept 6 bases outside the gene matches. CDR3: CASSLEGQVGKNIQYF. The CDR3, as DNA: TGCGCCAGCAGCTTGGAAGGACAGGTCGGCAAAAACATTCAGTACTTC.

This chain uses TRBV6-1 with TRBJ1-3, with TRBD1 matching over 11 bases. CDR3 length: 19 residues. V was pared by 4 bases and J by 4 bases, with 15 bases of the junction left unmatched. Germline assignment: CDR1 MNHNS and CDR2 SASEGT. The CDR3 nucleotides are TGTGCCAGCAGTGCCCTCACCGGGACAGGGGGGAGGAACGGAAACACCATATATTTT. It yields the protein CASSALTGTGGRNGNTIYF.

The chain is built from TRBV6-5 and TRBJ2-5; 7 positions match TRBD2. J lost 4 bases, V lost 6 bases, and 2 bases had no gene match. The V gene's germline CDR1 is MNHEY and CDR2 SVGAGI. This CDR3 is built from 12 residues. CDR3 DNA: TGTGCCAGCAGGTGGGGGGGAGAGACCCAGTACTTC. The encoded protein is CASRWGGETQYF.

This clone is a singleton in its sample. V gene TRBV21-1 combines with J gene TRBJ2-2; no check of the table's D call, TRBD1, against the DNA was made. TRBV21-1 is described as a pseudogene. This CDR3 comprises 13 residues. As DNA, the CDR3 is TGTGCCAGCAGCAAGGGGCGAACCGGGGAGCTGTTTTTT. Amino acids: CASSKGRTGELFF.

This rearrangement joins TRBV5-4 to TRBJ1-2; TRBD1 aligns across 8 bases. The V gene end was trimmed by 4 bases and the J gene end by 2 bases; junction bases not matched to a gene: 4. The CDR3 runs to 14 residues. The V gene's germline CDR1 is SGHNT and CDR2 YYREEE (reference sequence). CDR3 protein: CASSLWTGNYGYTF. CDR3 bases: TGTGCCAGCAGCCTCTGGACAGGGAACTATGGCTACACCTTC.

The chain couples TRBV7-9 to TRBJ2-1, with D possibly matching TRBD2 (5 bases). Trimming cost V 0 bases and J 2 bases, with 17 bases left between them. The CDR3 consists of 18 residues. Germline assignment: CDR1 SEHNR and CDR2 FQNEAQ (reference sequence). CDR3 sequence: CASSLALGWTRAYNEQFF. The CDR3, as DNA: TGTGCCAGCAGCTTAGCGCTAGGATGGACGAGGGCCTACAATGAGCAGTTCTTC.

The chain links TRBV7-8 to TRBJ2-6, with 7 bases that match TRBD1. The CDR3 extends over 17 amino acids. Trimming took 7 bases from V and 0 from J; bases not matched to a gene: 9. Germline loops: CDR1 SGHVS, CDR2 FQNEAQ. As DNA, the CDR3 is TGTGCCAGCACAAGACAGGGATCCGGCTCTGGGGCCAACGTCCTGACTTTC. As protein: CASTRQGSGSGANVLTF.